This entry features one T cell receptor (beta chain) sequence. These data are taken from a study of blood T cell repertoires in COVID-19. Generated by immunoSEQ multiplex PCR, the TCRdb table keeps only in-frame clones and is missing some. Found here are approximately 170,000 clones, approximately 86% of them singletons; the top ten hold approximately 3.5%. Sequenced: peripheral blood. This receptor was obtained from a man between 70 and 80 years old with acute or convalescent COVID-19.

CDR3 sequence: CASSLTPGNEKLFF. CDR3 in DNA: TGTGCCAGCAGCTTAACGCCGGGAAACGAAAAACTGTTTTTT. This chain links TRBV7-3 with TRBJ1-4; D remains unclear. The CDR3 loop spans 14 amino acids. Germline assignment: CDR1 SGHTA and CDR2 FQGTGA. Trimming took 0 bases from V and 8 from J, leaving 10 bases between them.